The clone carrying this TCR beta chain occurred many times. Antigen: not known. TCRdb re-derived calls from the 5' RACE reads in MiXCR, one entry per CDR3 protein. The sample includes hundreds of thousands of distinct CDR3 sequences, roughly 12% of them seen just once. The sample is drawn from a study of CD8 T cells in ankylosing spondylitis. Study conclusions and caveats: Made up of fewer than 10 highly homologous variants, a TCR beta motif appeared characteristic of ankylosing spondylitis blood.

CDR1 is LNHNV and CDR2 is YYDKDF in the germline V gene (reference sequence). V was clipped by 1 base and J by 5 bases, with 14 bases between them. The CDR3 runs to 15 residues. The TCR was taken from a male donor with ankylosing spondylitis. The rearrangement uses TRBV15 and TRBJ1-2; possible D gene TRBD1, 6 bases. Sequences were obtained from blood, either unsorted or a sorted T cell fraction (not recorded which). CDR3 loop: CATSRGAQGSYGYTF. DNA for the CDR3: TGTGCCACCAGCAGAGGGGCACAGGGTTCGTATGGCTACACCTTC.